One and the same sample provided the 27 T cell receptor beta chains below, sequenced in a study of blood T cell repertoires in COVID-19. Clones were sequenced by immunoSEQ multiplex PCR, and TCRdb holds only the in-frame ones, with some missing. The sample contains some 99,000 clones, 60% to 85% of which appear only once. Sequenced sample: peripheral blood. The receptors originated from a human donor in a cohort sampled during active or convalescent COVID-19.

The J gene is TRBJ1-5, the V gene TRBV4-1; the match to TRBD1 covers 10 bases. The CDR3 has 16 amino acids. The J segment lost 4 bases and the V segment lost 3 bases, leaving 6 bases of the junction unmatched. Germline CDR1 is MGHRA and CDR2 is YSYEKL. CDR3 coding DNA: TGCGCCAGCAGCCAGGGGGACAGGGGTCGGAATCAGCCCCAGCATTTT. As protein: CASSQGDRGRNQPQHF.

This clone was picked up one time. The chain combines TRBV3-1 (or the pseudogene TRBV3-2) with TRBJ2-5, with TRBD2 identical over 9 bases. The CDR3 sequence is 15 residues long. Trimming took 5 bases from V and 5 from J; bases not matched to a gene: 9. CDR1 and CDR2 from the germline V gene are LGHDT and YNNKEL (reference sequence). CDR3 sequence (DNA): TGTGCCAGCAGCAAACCTACTAGCGGGCGGGAGACCCAGTACTTC. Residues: CASSKPTSGRETQYF.

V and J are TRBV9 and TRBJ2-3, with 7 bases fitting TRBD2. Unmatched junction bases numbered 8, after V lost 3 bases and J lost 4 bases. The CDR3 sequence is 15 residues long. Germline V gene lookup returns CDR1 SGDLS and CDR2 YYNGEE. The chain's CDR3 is CASSDGGSFSDTQYF. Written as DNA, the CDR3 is TGTGCCAGCAGCGACGGGGGGAGTTTCTCAGATACGCAGTATTTT.

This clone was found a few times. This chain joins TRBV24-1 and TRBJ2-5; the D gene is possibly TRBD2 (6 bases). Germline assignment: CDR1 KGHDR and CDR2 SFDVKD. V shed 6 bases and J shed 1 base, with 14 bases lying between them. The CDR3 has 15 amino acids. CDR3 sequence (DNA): TGTGCCACCAGTAGTCCCCGGGAGCCCCAAGAGACCCAGTACTTC. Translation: CATSSPREPQETQYF.

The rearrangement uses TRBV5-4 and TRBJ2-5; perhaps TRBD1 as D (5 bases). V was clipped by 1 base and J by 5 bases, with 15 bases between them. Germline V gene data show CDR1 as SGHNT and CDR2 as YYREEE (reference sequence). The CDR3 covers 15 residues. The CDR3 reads CASSLPGKSGETQYF. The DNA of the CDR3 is TGTGCCAGCAGCTTGCCAGGGAAATCTGGGGAGACCCAGTACTTC.

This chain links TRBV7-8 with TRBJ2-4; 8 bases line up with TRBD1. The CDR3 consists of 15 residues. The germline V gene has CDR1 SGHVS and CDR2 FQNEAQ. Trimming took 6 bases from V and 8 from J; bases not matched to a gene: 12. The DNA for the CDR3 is TGTGCCAGCAGTCGTAGGGGGACAGGCGAGGACATTCAGTACTTC. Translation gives CASSRRGTGEDIQYF.

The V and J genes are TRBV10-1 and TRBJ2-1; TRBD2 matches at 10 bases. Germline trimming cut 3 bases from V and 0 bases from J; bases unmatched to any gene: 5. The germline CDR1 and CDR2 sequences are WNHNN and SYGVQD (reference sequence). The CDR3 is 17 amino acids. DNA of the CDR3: TGCGCCAGCAGTGATAAGAAGCGGGGGGGCTCCTACAATGAGCAGTTCTTC. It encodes CASSDKKRGGSYNEQFF.

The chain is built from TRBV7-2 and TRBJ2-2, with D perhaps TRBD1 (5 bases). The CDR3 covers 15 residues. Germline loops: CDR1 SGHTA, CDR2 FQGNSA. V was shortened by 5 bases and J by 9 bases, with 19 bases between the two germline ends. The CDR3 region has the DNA TGTGCCAGCAGCGGACAAAGTATCGGTCAGCGGGAGCTGTTTTTT. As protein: CASSGQSIGQRELFF.

CDR3 nucleotide sequence: TGTGCCAGCAGATCACTAGCGGGAGTCCCTGTCTACGAGCAGTACTTC. Translating it yields CASRSLAGVPVYEQYF. The chain carries TRBV27 and TRBJ2-7, with 11 bases aligning to TRBD2. Trimming removed 6 bases from V and 3 bases from J; junction bases left unmatched: 10. Looked up from germline, CDR1 is MNHEY and CDR2 is SMNVEV (reference sequence). There are 16 residues in the CDR3.

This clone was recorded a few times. Here the CDR3 DNA reads TGTGCCAGCAGCTTGTACGGTCAGCCCCAGCATTTT. It specifies CASSLYGQPQHF. V usage is TRBV5-6 and J usage is TRBJ1-5; D is uncertain. This CDR3 contains 12 residues. Trimming took off 1 base at V and 6 bases at J, with 5 bases between the two ends. CDR1 is SGHDT and CDR2 is YYEEEE in the germline V gene.

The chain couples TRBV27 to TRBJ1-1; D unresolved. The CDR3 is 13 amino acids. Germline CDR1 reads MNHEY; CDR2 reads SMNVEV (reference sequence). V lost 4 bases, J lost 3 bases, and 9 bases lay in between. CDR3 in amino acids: CASSSGLYTEAFF. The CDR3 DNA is TGTGCCAGCAGTTCGGGGTTGTACACTGAAGCTTTCTTT.

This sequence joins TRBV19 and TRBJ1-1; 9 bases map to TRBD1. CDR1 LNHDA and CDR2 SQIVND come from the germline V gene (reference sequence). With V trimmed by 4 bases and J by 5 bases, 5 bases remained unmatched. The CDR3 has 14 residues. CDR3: CASSTTGGATEAFF. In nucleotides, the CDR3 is TGTGCCAGTAGTACTACAGGGGGCGCAACTGAAGCTTTCTTT.

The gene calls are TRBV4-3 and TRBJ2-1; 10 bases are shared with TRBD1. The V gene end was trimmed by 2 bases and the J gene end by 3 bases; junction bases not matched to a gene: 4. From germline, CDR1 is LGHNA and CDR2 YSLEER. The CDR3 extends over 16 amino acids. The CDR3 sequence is CASSQSTGGVYNEQFF. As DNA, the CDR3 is TGCGCCAGCAGCCAATCGACAGGGGGCGTCTACAATGAGCAGTTCTTC.

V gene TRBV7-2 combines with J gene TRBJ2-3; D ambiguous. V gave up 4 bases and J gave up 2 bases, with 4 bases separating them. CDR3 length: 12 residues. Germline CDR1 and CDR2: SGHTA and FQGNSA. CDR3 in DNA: TGTGCCAGCAGCTCCTACACAGATACGCAGTATTTT. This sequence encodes CASSSYTDTQYF.

The chain's CDR3 is CASSSTGVSSPLHF. The CDR3 nucleotides are TGTGCCAGCAGTTCGACAGGGGTTTCTTCACCCCTCCACTTT. V gene TRBV6-5 combines with J gene TRBJ1-6; 8 bases are a match to TRBD1. The CDR3 is made up of 14 amino acids. Germline V gene sequence: CDR1 MNHEY, CDR2 SVGAGI. V gave up 4 bases and J gave up 9 bases; unmatched junction bases: 5.

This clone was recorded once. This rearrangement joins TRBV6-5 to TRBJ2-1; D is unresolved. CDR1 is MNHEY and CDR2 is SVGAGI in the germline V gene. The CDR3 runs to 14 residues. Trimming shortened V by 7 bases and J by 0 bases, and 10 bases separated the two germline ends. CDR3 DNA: TGTGCCAGCACCTCCCCCAGCTCCTACAATGAGCAGTTCTTC. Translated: CASTSPSSYNEQFF.

The CDR3 region has the DNA TGTGCCAGCAGCTTTGCGAGAAACACTGAAGCTTTCTTT. It specifies CASSFARNTEAFF. The chain joins TRBV7-3 to TRBJ1-1, with unresolved D. Trimming removed 3 bases at V and 2 bases at J, with 7 bases between. The germline V gene has CDR1 SGHTA and CDR2 FQGTGA. The length of the CDR3 is 13 residues.

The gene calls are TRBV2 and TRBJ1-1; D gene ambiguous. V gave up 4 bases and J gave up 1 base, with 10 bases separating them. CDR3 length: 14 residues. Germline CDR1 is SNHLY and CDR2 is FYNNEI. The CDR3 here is CASSGVYRNTEAFF. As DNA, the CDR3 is TGTGCCAGCAGTGGGGTTTACAGGAACACTGAAGCTTTCTTT.

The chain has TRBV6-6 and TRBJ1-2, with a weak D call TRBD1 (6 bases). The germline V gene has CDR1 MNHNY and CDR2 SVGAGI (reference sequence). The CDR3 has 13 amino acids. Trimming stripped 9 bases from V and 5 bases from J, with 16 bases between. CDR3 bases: TGTGCCAGTGAACAACAGGGTCGGTATGGCTACACCTTC. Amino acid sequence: CASEQQGRYGYTF.

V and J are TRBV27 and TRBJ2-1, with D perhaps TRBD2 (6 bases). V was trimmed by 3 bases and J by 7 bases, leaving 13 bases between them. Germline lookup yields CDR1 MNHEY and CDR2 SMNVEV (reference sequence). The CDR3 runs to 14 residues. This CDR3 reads CASSFLASGNEQFF. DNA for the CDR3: TGTGCCAGCAGTTTCCTAGCGTCGGGAAATGAGCAGTTCTTC.

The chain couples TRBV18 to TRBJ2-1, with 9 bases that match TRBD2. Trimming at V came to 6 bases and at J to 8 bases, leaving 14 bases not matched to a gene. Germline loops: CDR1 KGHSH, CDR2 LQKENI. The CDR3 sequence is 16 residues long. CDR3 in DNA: TGTGCCAGCTCGCCCGCATCAGCGGGAGGTAAATATGAGCAGTTCTTC. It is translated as CASSPASAGGKYEQFF.

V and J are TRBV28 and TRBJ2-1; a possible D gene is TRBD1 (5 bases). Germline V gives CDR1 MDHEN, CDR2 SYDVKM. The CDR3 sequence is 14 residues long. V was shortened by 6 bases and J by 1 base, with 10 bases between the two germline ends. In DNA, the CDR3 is TGTGCCAGCAGCAAGACAGAGTCCTACAATGAGCAGTTCTTC. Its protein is CASSKTESYNEQFF.

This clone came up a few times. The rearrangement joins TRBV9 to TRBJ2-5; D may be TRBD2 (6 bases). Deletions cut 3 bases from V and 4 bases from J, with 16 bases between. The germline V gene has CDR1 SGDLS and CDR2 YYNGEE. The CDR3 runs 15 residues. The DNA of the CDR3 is TGTGCCAGCAGCGCCCAGGCGGGGAGCGGAGAGACCCAGTACTTC. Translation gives CASSAQAGSGETQYF.

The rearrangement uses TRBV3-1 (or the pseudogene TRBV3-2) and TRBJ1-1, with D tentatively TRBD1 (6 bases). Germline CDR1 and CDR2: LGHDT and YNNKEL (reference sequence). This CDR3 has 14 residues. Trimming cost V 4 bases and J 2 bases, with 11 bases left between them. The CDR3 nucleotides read TGTGCCAGCAGCCTTTCGGACAGAAACACTGAAGCTTTCTTT. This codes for CASSLSDRNTEAFF.

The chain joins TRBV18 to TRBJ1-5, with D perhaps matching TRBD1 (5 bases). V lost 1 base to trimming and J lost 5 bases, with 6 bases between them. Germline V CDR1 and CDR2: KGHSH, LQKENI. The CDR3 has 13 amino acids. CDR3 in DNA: TGTGCCAGCTCACCACGGGGGGATCAGCCCCAGCATTTT. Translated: CASSPRGDQPQHF.

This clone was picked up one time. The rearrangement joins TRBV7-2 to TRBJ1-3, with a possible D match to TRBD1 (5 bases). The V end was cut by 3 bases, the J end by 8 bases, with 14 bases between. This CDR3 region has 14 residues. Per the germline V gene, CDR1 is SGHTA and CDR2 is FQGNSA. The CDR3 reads CASSLGTGGDTIYF. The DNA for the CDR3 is TGTGCCAGCAGCTTGGGGACTGGGGGGGACACCATATATTTT.

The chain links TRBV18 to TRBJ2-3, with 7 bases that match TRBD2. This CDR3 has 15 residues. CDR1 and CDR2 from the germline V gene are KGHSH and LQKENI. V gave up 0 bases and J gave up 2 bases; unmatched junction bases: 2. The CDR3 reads CASSPPSGLTDTQYF. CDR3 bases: TGTGCCAGCTCACCACCTAGCGGGCTCACAGATACGCAGTATTTT.